Below are 3 T cell receptor beta chains sequenced from a single sample in a study of blood T cells in healthy people across ages. Next came a second PCR, run for about 6 to 11 cycles, which used a sample-barcoded 5' primer along with a J-beta primer mix. From the 5' RACE reads, TCRdb called clonotypes with MiXCR, one entry per CDR3 protein. The repertoire consists of 2 million or so distinct CDR3 sequences, with around half occurring once and the leading ten covering about 2.1%. Material: blood. The receptor set was obtained from a woman aged 40 to 50 in good health.

The CDR3 DNA sequence: TGTGCCAGCTCACGAGGTTGGGGGAGCTCCTACAATGAGCAGTACTTC. Translation gives CASSRGWGSSYNEQYF. The chain couples TRBV18 to TRBJ2-4; TRBD1 or TRBD2 may be the D gene (5 bases each). The germline V gene encodes CDR1 KGHSH and CDR2 LQKENI. V lost 4 bases, J lost 13 bases, and 26 bases lay in between. CDR3 size: 16 residues.

This clonotype was found many times. The rearrangement joins TRBV9 to TRBJ1-1; maybe TRBD1 (5 bases). The V end was cut by 4 bases, the J end by 0 bases, with 10 bases between. There are 14 residues in the CDR3. Germline loops: CDR1 SGDLS, CDR2 YYNGEE. CDR3 DNA: TGTGCCAGCAGCCCCGGGGGTTTGAACACTGAAGCTTTCTTT. Residues: CASSPGGLNTEAFF.

This sequence joins TRBV16 and TRBJ1-1; no clear D. This CDR3 is built from 16 residues. Germline CDR1 and CDR2: KGHSY and FQNENV. V lost 2 bases and J lost 2, with 15 bases in between. CDR3 sequence: CASSQTPGSFNTEAFF. As DNA, the CDR3 is TGTGCCAGCAGCCAAACCCCCGGGAGTTTTAACACTGAAGCTTTCTTT.